One and the same sample provided the 24 T cell receptor beta chains below, sequenced in a study of blood T cell repertoires in COVID-19. TCRdb keeps only in-frame clones here, not all; method: immunoSEQ multiplex PCR. The sample lists over 250,000 clones, 88% seen once, with approximately 4.3% in the top ten. Sample: peripheral blood. The receptors derive from a man aged 55 to 69 who had recovered from COVID-19.

V and J are TRBV24-1 and TRBJ2-3; 11 nucleotides align to TRBD2. The CDR3 is 16 amino acids. V gave up 5 bases and J gave up 6 bases; unmatched junction bases: 9. The germline gives CDR1 KGHDR, CDR2 SFDVKD. The CDR3 nucleotides read TGTGCCACCAGTGTGGGTAGCGGGGGGGCCAGGGATACGCAGTATTTT. This translates into CATSVGSGGARDTQYF.

This clone was seen repeatedly, ten times or more. The chain is built from TRBV25-1 and TRBJ2-4, with 10 bases fitting TRBD1. V shed 3 bases, J shed 4 bases, and the junction held 0 bases outside the gene matches. Germline CDR1 is MGHDK and CDR2 is SYGVNS. The CDR3 sequence is 14 residues long. The CDR3 sequence: CASSEGQGKNIQYF. In DNA, the CDR3 is TGTGCCAGCAGTGAGGGACAGGGGAAAAACATTCAGTACTTC.

This chain uses TRBV7-9 with TRBJ2-1, with TRBD1 identical over 7 bases. The ends lost 2 bases at V and 5 bases at J; junction bases unmatched: 6. The CDR3 length is 15 residues. Germline loops: CDR1 SEHNR, CDR2 FQNEAQ (reference sequence). CDR3: CASSLSTGVNNEQFF. CDR3 sequence (DNA): TGTGCCAGCAGCTTATCTACAGGGGTAAACAATGAGCAGTTCTTC.

The genes are TRBV2 and TRBJ2-5, with 14 bases aligning to TRBD2. Germline CDR1 SNHLY, CDR2 FYNNEI. The trim removed 7 bases at V and 4 bases at J, leaving 5 bases unmatched. The CDR3 runs 15 residues. The CDR3 nucleotides are TGTGCCAGCACCGGAGGACTAGCGGGGGGAGAGACCCAGTACTTC. Translated: CASTGGLAGGETQYF.

The chain employs TRBV19 and TRBJ2-5; D is perhaps TRBD1 (5 bases). Per germline, CDR1 LNHDA and CDR2 SQIVND (reference sequence). CDR3 length: 13 amino acids. V gave up 0 bases and J gave up 9 bases, with 11 bases separating them. CDR3 residues: CASSIDLLQAQYF. For the CDR3, the DNA is TGTGCCAGTAGTATAGATCTCCTACAGGCCCAGTACTTC.

The V call is TRBV2, the J call TRBJ2-7, with 8 bases identical to TRBD1. CDR1 and CDR2 (germline): SNHLY, FYNNEI. This CDR3 has 12 amino acids. V was pared by 6 bases and J by 10 bases, with 8 bases of the junction left unmatched. CDR3 bases: TGTGCCAGCAGGTCTCAGGGGGCGTATCAGTACTTC. It yields the protein CASRSQGAYQYF.

Here the CDR3 reads CASSRERDEQYF. In nucleotides, the CDR3 is TGCGCCAGCAGCCGGGAAAGGGACGAGCAGTACTTC. The rearrangement uses TRBV5-1 and TRBJ2-7; perhaps TRBD2 as D (5 bases). This CDR3 region has 12 residues. The germline V gene has CDR1 SGHRS and CDR2 YFSETQ. Trimming removed 4 bases from V and 5 bases from J, with 10 bases in between.

This chain links TRBV19 with TRBJ1-3; maybe TRBD1 (5 bases). CDR3 length equals 16 residues. The germline gives CDR1 LNHDA, CDR2 SQIVND (reference sequence). V lost 6 bases to trimming and J lost 0 bases, with 15 bases between them. The CDR3 region has the DNA TGTGCCAGTAGCGGGGGAAGGAACAGCTCTGGAAACACCATATATTTT. Translated: CASSGGRNSSGNTIYF.

The rearrangement links TRBV28 to TRBJ2-5; D is unresolved. The CDR3 runs to 16 residues. V was clipped by 2 bases and J by 1 base, with 14 bases between them. Looked up from germline, CDR1 is MDHEN and CDR2 is SYDVKM. The CDR3 sequence is CASSLRWAALQETQYF. The CDR3 coding sequence is TGTGCCAGCAGTTTACGGTGGGCCGCACTCCAAGAGACCCAGTACTTC. Based on the CDR3 plus reference TRBV28 and TRBJ2-5, the full variable domain is DVKVTQSSRYLVKRTGEKVFLECVQDMDHENMFWYRQDPGLGLRLIYFSYDVKMKEKGDIPEGYSVSREKKERFSLILESASTNQTSMYLCASSLRWAALQETQYFGPGTRLLVL.

A remark on this clone: The junction departs from germline at one end; a sequencing error may be responsible. This sequence joins TRBV5-6 and TRBJ1-1; D gene ambiguous. This CDR3 is 11 amino acids long. CDR1 and CDR2 from the germline V gene are SGHDT and YYEEEE. The CDR3 sequence is CASSLGTEAFF. The CDR3 DNA reads as TGTGCCAGCAGCTTGGGGACTGAGGCTTTCTTT.

This clone has more than one count but fewer than ten. The rearrangement uses TRBV29-1 and TRBJ1-1; D possibly corresponds to TRBD1 (5 bases). Looked up from germline, CDR1 is SQVTM and CDR2 is ANQGSEA. The CDR3 is made up of 12 amino acids. V was shortened by 6 bases and J by 5 bases, with 13 bases between the two germline ends. CDR3 sequence reads: CSVQGMETEAFF. The CDR3, as DNA: TGCAGCGTCCAGGGCATGGAGACTGAAGCTTTCTTT.

The chain's CDR3 is CASSSKSDRGRPGELFF. The CDR3 region has the DNA TGTGCCAGCAGCAGCAAATCGGACAGGGGGCGCCCCGGGGAGCTGTTTTTT. The rearrangement links TRBV7-3 to TRBJ2-2, with 11 bases lining up with TRBD1. From germline, CDR1 is SGHTA and CDR2 FQGTGA. After removal of 5 bases from V and 6 bases from J, the junction contained 11 bases not matched to a gene. This CDR3 has 17 residues.

This chain connects TRBV5-1 to TRBJ2-5; 8 bases are shared with TRBD2. The germline V gene encodes CDR1 SGHRS and CDR2 YFSETQ. The CDR3 is 17 amino acids. With 2 bases clipped from V and 2 bases from J, the junction kept 11 bases outside the gene matches. The CDR3 DNA follows: TGCGCCAGCAGCTTCTCCGGGACTAGGCATTTACAAGAGACCCAGTACTTC. Translated, it gives CASSFSGTRHLQETQYF.

The chain uses TRBV7-9 and TRBJ1-6, with D hard to call. Trimming cost V 5 bases and J 4 bases, with 9 bases left between them. The CDR3 is 14 amino acids. The germline gives CDR1 SEHNR, CDR2 FQNEAQ (reference sequence). CDR3 in amino acids: CASSLDYYNSPLHF. CDR3 DNA: TGTGCCAGCAGCCTAGACTATTATAATTCACCCCTCCACTTT.

CDR3 loop: CASSRTVFFTGELFF. CDR3 in DNA: TGTGCCAGCTCACGGACAGTATTCTTTACCGGGGAGCTGTTTTTT. The chain recombines TRBV27 with TRBJ2-2; D possibly corresponds to TRBD1 (6 bases). The CDR3 is 15 residues long. The V gene lost 8 bases and the J gene lost 5 bases, with 18 bases spanning the gap. Germline CDR1 and CDR2: MNHEY and SMNVEV (reference sequence).

This clone has just a few counts. V gene TRBV2 combines with J gene TRBJ1-5, with 12 bases lining up with TRBD1. The germline gives CDR1 SNHLY, CDR2 FYNNEI. CDR3 size: 14 residues. V dropped 6 bases and J dropped 11; count of bases not matched to a gene: 8. The CDR3 region is CASRAGTGGETQHF. The CDR3 DNA reads as TGTGCCAGCAGAGCCGGGACAGGGGGCGAGACCCAGCATTTT.

The chain combines TRBV6-4 with TRBJ2-7; the D gene is possibly TRBD2 (5 bases). This CDR3 comprises 13 residues. Deletions cut 5 bases from V and 3 bases from J, with 11 bases between. Per germline, CDR1 MRHNA and CDR2 SNTAGT. The CDR3 nucleotides read TGTGCCAGCAGTCTAGCCCCGTTCTACGAGCAGTACTTC. Translated: CASSLAPFYEQYF.

The chain's CDR3 is CASSYSVGASGNTIYF. The CDR3 DNA is TGTGCCAGCAGTTACTCGGTGGGGGCTAGTGGAAACACCATATATTTT. The rearrangement uses TRBV6-5 and TRBJ1-3; D perhaps matches TRBD1 (6 bases). CDR3 size: 16 residues. CDR1 is MNHEY, CDR2 SVGAGI, per germline. V was trimmed by 0 bases and J by 3 bases, leaving 12 bases between them.

This clone showed up just once. J is TRBJ2-7 and V is TRBV19; 7 bases fit TRBD1. The CDR3 has 11 residues. CDR1 and CDR2 (germline): LNHDA, SQIVND (reference sequence). J lost 13 bases, V lost 3 bases, and 6 bases had no gene match. CDR3 DNA: TGTGCCAGTAGTATTGGGACAGAAAGTTACTTC. Translation: CASSIGTESYF. Based on the CDR3 plus reference TRBV19 and TRBJ2-7, the full variable domain is DGGITQSPKYLFRKEGQNVTLSCEQNLNHDAMYWYRQDPGQGLRLIYYSQIVNDFQKGDIAEGYSVSREKKESFPLTVTSAQKNPTAFYLCASSIGTESYFGPGTRLTVT.

The chain is built from TRBV18 and TRBJ1-1, with a tentative D call TRBD1 (6 bases). The CDR3 runs to 13 residues. Deletions cut 4 bases from V and 5 bases from J, with 11 bases between. The V gene's germline CDR1 is KGHSH and CDR2 LQKENI. The CDR3 protein is CASSQGGETEAFF. CDR3 bases: TGTGCCAGCTCACAGGGGGGGGAGACTGAAGCTTTCTTT.

The V gene is TRBV9, the J gene TRBJ2-3, with TRBD2 as a possible D gene (6 bases). Germline V gene lookup returns CDR1 SGDLS and CDR2 YYNGEE. The CDR3 totals 14 residues. V lost 0 bases, J lost 6 bases, and 11 bases lay in between. The CDR3, as DNA: TGTGCCAGCAGCGTAGCTACTAGCCTCGATACGCAGTATTTT. It yields the protein CASSVATSLDTQYF.

This sequence joins TRBV7-2 and TRBJ1-6, with D maybe TRBD1 (5 bases). Germline CDR1 is SGHTA and CDR2 is FQGNSA. Trimming shortened V by 6 bases and J by 0 bases, and 12 bases separated the two germline ends. The CDR3 loop spans 16 amino acids. CDR3 region: CASRTQASSYNSPLHF. The CDR3 coding sequence is TGTGCCAGCAGGACACAGGCTTCCTCCTATAATTCACCCCTCCACTTT.

The V and J genes are TRBV5-1 and TRBJ1-6, with D possibly being TRBD1 (6 bases). The V end was cut by 2 bases, the J end by 7 bases, with 10 bases between. Germline CDR1 and CDR2: SGHRS and YFSETQ. The CDR3 runs to 14 residues. This CDR3 reads CASSFSGDNSPLHF. CDR3 bases: TGCGCCAGCAGCTTCTCAGGGGACAATTCACCCCTCCACTTT.

This chain joins TRBV7-6 and TRBJ2-5, with a possible D match to TRBD1 (6 bases). CDR1 and CDR2 from the germline V gene are SGHVS and FNYEAQ. Trimming took off 5 bases at V and 5 bases at J, with 15 bases between the two ends. This CDR3 is 14 amino acids long. The CDR3 DNA reads TGTGCCAGCAGCCGAACGAATAGGGGGGAGACCCAGTACTTC. It is translated as CASSRTNRGETQYF.